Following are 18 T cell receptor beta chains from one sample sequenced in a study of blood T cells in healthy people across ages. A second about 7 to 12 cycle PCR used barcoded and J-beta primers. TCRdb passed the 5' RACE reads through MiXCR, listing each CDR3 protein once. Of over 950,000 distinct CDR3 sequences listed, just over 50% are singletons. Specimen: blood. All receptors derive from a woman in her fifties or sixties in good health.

As DNA, the CDR3 is TGTGCCATCAGTGAGTGGAGGGGGCGAAATCATTTAAGCTACGAGCAGTACTTC. It translates to CAISEWRGRNHLSYEQYF. The chain recombines TRBV10-3 with TRBJ2-7; D might be TRBD1 (7 bases). The germline V gene has CDR1 ENHRY and CDR2 SYGVKD. The CDR3 extends over 18 amino acids. Trimming left V 1 base short and J 3 bases short, with 22 bases between.

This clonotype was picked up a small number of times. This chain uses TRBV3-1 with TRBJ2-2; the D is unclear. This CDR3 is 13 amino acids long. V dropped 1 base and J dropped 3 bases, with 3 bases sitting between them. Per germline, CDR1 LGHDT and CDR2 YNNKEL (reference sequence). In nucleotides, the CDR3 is TGTGCCAGCAGCCAAGGCGACACCGGGGAGCTGTTTTTT. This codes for CASSQGDTGELFF. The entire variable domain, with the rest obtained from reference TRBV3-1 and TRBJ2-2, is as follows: DTAVSQTPKYLVTQMGNDKSIKCEQNLGHDTMYWYKQDSKKFLKIMFSYNNKELIINETVPNRFSPKSPDKAHLNLHINSLELGDSAVYFCASSQGDTGELFFGEGSRLTVL.

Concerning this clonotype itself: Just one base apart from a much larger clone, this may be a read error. CDR3 amino acids: CASGGSAYEQYF. CDR3 in DNA: TGTGCCAGCGGAGGGAGCGCCTACGAGCAGTACTTC. The V and J genes are TRBV12-3 or TRBV12-4 and TRBJ2-7; TRBD2 is a possible D gene (6 bases). The V end was cut by 8 bases, the J end by 2 bases, with 10 bases between. The CDR3 loop spans 12 amino acids.

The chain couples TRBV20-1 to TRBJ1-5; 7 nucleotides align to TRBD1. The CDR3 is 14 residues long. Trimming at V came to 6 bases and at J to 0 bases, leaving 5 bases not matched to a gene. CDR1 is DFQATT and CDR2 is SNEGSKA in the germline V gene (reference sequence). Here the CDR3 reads CSAAGQDSNQPQHF. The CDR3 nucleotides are TGCAGTGCGGCAGGACAGGATAGCAATCAGCCCCAGCATTTT.

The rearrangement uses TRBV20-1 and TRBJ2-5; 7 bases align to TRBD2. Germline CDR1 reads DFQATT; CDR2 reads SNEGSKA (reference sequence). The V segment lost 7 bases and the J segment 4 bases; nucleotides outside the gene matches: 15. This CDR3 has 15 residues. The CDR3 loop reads CSVTSPGGRGETQYF. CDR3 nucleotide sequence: TGCAGTGTCACCTCGCCGGGGGGAAGGGGAGAGACCCAGTACTTC.

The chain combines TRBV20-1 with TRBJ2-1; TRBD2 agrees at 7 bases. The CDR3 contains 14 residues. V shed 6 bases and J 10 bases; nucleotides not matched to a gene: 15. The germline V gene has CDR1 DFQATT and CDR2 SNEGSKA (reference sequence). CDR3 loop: CSAPTSRRVNEQFF. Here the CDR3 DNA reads TGCAGTGCCCCGACTAGCAGGAGGGTCAACGAGCAGTTCTTC.

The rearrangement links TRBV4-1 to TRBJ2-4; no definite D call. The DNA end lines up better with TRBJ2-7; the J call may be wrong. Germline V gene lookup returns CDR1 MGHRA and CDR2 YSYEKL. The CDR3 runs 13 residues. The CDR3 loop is CASSSRRTNEQYF. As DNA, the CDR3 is TGCGCCAGCAGTTCTAGACGCACGAACGAGCAGTACTTC.

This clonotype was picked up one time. This CDR3 is CASSLTAAGAAYEQYF. As DNA, the CDR3 is TGTGCCAGCAGTTTAACCGCAGCGGGAGCGGCCTACGAGCAGTACTTC. The J gene is TRBJ2-7, the V gene TRBV28; TRBD2 matches 8 bases. Germline CDR1 MDHEN, CDR2 SYDVKM. With 2 bases clipped from V and 2 bases from J, the junction kept 8 bases outside the gene matches. The CDR3 has 16 amino acids. The variable domain in full, completed from reference TRBV28 and TRBJ2-7, reads DVKVTQSSRYLVKRTGEKVFLECVQDMDHENMFWYRQDPGLGLRLIYFSYDVKMKEKGDIPEGYSVSREKKERFSLILESASTNQTSMYLCASSLTAAGAAYEQYFGPGTRLTVT.

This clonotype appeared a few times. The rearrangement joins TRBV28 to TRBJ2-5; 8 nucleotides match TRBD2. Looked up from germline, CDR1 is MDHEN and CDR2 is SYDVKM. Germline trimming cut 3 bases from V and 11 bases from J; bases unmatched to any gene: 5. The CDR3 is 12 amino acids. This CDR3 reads CASSFAGGGQYF. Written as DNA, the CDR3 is TGTGCCAGCAGTTTCGCGGGAGGCGGGCAGTACTTC.

The CDR3 DNA reads as TGTGCCAGCAGCCGGGACAGGGGGATTGAAAAACTGTTTTTT. Its protein is CASSRDRGIEKLFF. The chain employs TRBV7-8 and TRBJ1-4; 11 positions match TRBD1. The CDR3 is 14 amino acids. The germline V gene encodes CDR1 SGHVS and CDR2 FQNEAQ. Trimming at V came to 5 bases and at J to 7 bases, leaving 3 bases not matched to a gene.

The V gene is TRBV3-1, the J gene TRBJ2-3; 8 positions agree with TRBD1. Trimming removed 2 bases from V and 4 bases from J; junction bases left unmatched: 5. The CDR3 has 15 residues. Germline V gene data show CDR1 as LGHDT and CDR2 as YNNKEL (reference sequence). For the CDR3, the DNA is TGTGCCAGCAGCCAAAACCGACAGGGGCCAGATACGCAGTATTTT. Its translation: CASSQNRQGPDTQYF.

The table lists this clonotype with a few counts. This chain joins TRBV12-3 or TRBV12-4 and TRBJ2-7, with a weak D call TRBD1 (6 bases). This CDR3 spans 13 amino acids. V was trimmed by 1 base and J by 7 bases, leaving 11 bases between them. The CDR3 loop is CASSLGPGTEQYF. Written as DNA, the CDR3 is TGTGCCAGCAGTTTAGGGCCAGGGACAGAGCAGTACTTC.

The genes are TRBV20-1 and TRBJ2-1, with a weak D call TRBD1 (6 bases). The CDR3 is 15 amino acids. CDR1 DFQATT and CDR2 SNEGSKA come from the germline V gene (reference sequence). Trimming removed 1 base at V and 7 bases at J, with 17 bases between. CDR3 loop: CSARAPSYGTNEQFF. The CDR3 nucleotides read TGCAGTGCTAGAGCCCCGTCCTACGGGACAAATGAGCAGTTCTTC.

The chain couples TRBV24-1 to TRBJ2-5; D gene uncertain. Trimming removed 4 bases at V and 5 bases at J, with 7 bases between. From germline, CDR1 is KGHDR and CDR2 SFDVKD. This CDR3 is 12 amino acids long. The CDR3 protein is CATSEGTETQYF. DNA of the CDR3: TGTGCCACCAGTGAAGGTACTGAGACCCAGTACTTC.

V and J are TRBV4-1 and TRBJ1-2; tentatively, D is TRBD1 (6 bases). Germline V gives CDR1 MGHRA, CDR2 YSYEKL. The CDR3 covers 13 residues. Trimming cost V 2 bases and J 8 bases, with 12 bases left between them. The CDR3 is CASSQSGQRGYTF. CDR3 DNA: TGCGCCAGCAGCCAATCGGGACAAAGAGGCTACACCTTC.

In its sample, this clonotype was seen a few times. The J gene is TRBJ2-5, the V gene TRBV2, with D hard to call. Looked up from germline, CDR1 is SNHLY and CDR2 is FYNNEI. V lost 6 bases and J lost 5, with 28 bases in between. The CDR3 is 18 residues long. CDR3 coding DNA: TGTGCCAGCAGATTTCGATCGTACCGGCCCTTAGCCAAGGAGACCCAGTACTTC. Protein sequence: CASRFRSYRPLAKETQYF.

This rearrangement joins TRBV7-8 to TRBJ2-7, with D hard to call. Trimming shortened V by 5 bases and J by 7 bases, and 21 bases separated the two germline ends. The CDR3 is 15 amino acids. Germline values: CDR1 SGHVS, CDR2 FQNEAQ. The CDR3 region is CASSPTPFPGNEQYF. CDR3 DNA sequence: TGTGCCAGCAGCCCCACTCCTTTCCCTGGCAATGAGCAGTACTTC.

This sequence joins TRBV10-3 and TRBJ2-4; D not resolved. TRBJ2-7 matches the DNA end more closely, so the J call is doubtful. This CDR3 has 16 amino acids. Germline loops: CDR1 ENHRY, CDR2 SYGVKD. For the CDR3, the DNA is TGTGCCATCAGTGAGTCGAATGCACAGTTGGGCTACGAGCAGTACTTC. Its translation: CAISESNAQLGYEQYF.